The T cell receptor beta chain described here comes from a study of blood T cell repertoires in COVID-19. Authors' processing steps: Cell counts per sample came from amplifying reference gene primers. Data came from immunoSEQ multiplex PCR; TCRdb stores just in-frame clones and leaves some out. The V and J calls and the clone size are those of that table, but D and trimming were determined from the DNA. The sample records roughly 290,000 clones, around 88% being singletons. V was clipped by 8 bases and J by 2 bases; unmatched bases: 9. The CDR3 is made up of 15 amino acids. Germline V lookup: CDR1 SGHTA, CDR2 FQGTGA.

The sequenced sample consisted of peripheral blood. The J gene is TRBJ2-3, the V gene TRBV7-3; 8 positions agree with TRBD2. This receptor was taken from a man aged 25-40 years with acute or convalescent COVID-19. CDR3 nucleotides: TGTGCCAGCTCCAAACTAGCGGAGATCACAGATACGCAGTATTTT. It is translated as CASSKLAEITDTQYF.